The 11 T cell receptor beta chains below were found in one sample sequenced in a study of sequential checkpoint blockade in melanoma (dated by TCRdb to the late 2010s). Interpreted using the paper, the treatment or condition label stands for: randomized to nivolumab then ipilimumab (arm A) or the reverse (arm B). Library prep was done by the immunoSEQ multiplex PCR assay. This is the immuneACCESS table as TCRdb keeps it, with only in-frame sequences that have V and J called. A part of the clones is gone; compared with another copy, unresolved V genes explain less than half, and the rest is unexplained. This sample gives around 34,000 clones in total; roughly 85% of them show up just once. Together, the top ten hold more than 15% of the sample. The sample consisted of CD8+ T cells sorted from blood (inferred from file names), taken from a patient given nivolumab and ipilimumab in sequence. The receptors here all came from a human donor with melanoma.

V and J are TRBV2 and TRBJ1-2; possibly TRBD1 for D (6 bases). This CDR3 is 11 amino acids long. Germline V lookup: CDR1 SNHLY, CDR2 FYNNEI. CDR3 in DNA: TGTACAATTGAACAGGGAGATGGCTACACCTTC. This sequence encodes CTIEQGDGYTF. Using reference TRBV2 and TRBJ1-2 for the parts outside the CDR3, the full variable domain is EPEVTQTPSHQVTQMGQEVILRCVPISNHLYFYWYRQILGQKVEFLVSFYNNEISEKSEIFDDQFSVERPDGSNFTLKIRSTKLEDSAMYFCTIEQGDGYTFGSGTRLTVV.

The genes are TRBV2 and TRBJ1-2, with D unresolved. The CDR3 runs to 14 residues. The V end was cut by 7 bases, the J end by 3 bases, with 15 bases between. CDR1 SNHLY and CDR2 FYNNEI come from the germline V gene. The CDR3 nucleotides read TGTGCCAGCACTCCTAACCTCATGCACTATGGCTACACCTTC. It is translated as CASTPNLMHYGYTF.

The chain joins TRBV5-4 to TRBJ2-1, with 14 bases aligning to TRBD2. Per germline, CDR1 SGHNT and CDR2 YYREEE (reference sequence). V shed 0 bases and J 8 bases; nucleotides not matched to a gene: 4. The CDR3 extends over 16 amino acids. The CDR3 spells CASSLDPGLAGDEQFF. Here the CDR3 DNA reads TGTGCCAGCAGCTTGGACCCGGGACTAGCGGGAGATGAGCAGTTCTTC.

For the CDR3, the DNA is TGTGCCAGCAGCCCTCTCGGGGGGCTCGCCGGGGAGCTGTTTTTT. As protein: CASSPLGGLAGELFF. The J gene is TRBJ2-2, the V gene TRBV5-5; a weak D match, TRBD2 (7 bases). Per germline, CDR1 SGHKS and CDR2 YYEKEE (reference sequence). This CDR3 has 15 residues. The V end was cut by 4 bases, the J end by 6 bases, with 16 bases between.

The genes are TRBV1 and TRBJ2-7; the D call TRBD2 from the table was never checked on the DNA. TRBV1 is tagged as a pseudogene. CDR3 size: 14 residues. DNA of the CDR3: TGCACCAGCAGCCAGGCGGGACTTTTGGGTGAGCAGTACTTC. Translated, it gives CTSSQAGLLGEQYF.

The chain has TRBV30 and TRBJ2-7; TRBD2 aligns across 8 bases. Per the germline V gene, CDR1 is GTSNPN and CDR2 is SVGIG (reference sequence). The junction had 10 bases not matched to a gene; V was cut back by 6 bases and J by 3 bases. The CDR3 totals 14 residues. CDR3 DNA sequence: TGTGCCTGTGTGGGTTCGGGAGGGGGCTACGAGCAGTACTTC. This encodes CACVGSGGGYEQYF.

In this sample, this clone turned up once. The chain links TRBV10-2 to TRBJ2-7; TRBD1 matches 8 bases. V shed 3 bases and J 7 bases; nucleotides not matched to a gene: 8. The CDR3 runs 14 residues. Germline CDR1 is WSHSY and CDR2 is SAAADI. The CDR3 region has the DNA TGCGCCAGCAGTGACTTGGACAGGGCGTGGGAGCAGTACTTC. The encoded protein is CASSDLDRAWEQYF.

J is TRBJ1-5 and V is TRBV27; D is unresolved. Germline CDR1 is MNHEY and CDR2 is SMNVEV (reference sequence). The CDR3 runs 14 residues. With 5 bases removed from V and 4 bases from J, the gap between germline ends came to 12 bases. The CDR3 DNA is TGTGCCAGCAGTCCAATAGCAGCGAATCAGCCCCAGCATTTT. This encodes CASSPIAANQPQHF.

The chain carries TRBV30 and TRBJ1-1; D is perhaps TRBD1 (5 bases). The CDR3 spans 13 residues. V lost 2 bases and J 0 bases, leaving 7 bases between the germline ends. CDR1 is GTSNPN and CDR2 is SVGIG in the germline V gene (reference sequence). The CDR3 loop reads CAWSKGLNTEAFF. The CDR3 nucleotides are TGTGCCTGGAGTAAGGGGCTGAACACTGAAGCTTTCTTT.

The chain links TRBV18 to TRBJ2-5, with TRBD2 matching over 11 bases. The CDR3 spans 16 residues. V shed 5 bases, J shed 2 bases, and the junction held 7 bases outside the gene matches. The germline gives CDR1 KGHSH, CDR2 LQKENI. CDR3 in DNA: TGTGCCAGCTCAGGAGGGACTAGCGGAGATCAAGAGACCCAGTACTTC. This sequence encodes CASSGGTSGDQETQYF.

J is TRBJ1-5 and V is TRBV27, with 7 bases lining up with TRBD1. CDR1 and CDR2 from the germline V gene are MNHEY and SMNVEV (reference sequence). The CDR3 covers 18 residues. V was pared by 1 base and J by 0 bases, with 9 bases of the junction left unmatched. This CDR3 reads CASSLWGWTGASNQPQHF. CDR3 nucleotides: TGTGCCAGCAGTTTATGGGGGTGGACAGGAGCTAGCAATCAGCCCCAGCATTTT.